This TCR beta chain was obtained from a study of T cells after yellow fever vaccination. TCRdb recomputed calls from the 5' RACE reads with MiXCR, one row per CDR3 protein. The repertoire consists of 310,000 or so distinct CDR3 sequences, with 6.8% occurring once and the leading ten covering roughly a sixth. The table lists this clonotype with a few counts. Between the trimmed V and J ends, which lost 1 base and 4 bases, there was a span of 10 bases. CDR1 is SGHTA and CDR2 is FQGNSA in the germline V gene. The CDR3 has 14 residues. Sequenced here: PBMCs, sampled around 45 days after the first yellow fever vaccination. The chain links TRBV7-2 to TRBJ1-2; unclear D gene. This sequence originates from a man between 18 and 29 years old who received the YFV17D yellow fever vaccine. The CDR3 DNA sequence: TGTGCCAGCAGCTTAGGACCGGGTGTCTATGGCTACACCTTC. This codes for CASSLGPGVYGYTF.